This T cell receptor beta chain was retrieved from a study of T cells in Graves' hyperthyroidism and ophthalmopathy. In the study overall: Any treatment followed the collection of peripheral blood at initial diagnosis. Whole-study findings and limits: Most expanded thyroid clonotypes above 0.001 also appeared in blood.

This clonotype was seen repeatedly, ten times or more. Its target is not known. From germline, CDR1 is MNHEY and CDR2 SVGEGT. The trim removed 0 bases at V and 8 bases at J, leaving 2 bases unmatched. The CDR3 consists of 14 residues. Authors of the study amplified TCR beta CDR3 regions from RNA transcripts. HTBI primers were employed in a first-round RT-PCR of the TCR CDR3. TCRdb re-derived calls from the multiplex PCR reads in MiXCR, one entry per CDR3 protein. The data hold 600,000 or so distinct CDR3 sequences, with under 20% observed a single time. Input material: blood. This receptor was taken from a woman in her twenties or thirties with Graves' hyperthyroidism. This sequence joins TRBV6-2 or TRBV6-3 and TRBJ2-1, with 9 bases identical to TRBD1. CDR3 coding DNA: TGTGCCAGCAGTTACTCGACAGGGGGTCATGAGCAGTTCTTC. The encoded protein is CASSYSTGGHEQFF.